A single sample is the source of the 14 T cell receptor beta chains below, sequenced in a study of early T cells in non-severe SARS-CoV-2 infection. TCRdb processed the 5' RACE reads anew with MiXCR; each CDR3 protein has one entry. In the table there are 50,000 or so distinct CDR3 sequences, more than 12% of which are singletons. The sequenced sample was whole blood, obtained at baseline. Source of these receptors: an adult who was a healthcare worker with PCR-confirmed SARS-CoV-2 infection or an uninfected control (not recorded which).

This clonotype was seen ten or more times. The gene calls are TRBV7-2 and TRBJ2-6; TRBD2 is a possible D gene (7 bases). Germline CDR1 and CDR2: SGHTA and FQGNSA. V shed 7 bases and J shed 1 base, with 17 bases lying between them. The CDR3 covers 17 residues. The CDR3, as DNA: TGTGCCAGCACCCCCGGGGGGCGGGGATCTGGGGCCAACGTCCTGACTTTC. Amino acid sequence: CASTPGGRGSGANVLTF. Using reference TRBV7-2 and TRBJ2-6 for the parts outside the CDR3, the full variable domain is GAGVSQSPSNKVTEKGKDVELRCDPISGHTALYWYRQSLGQGLEFLIYFQGNSAPDKSGLPSDRFSAERTGGSVSTLTIQRTQQEDSAVYLCASTPGGRGSGANVLTFGAGSRLTVL.

V usage is TRBV5-1 and J usage is TRBJ1-1; D might be TRBD1 (5 bases). With 0 bases removed from V and 1 base from J, the gap between germline ends came to 7 bases. This CDR3 comprises 14 residues. Germline V gives CDR1 SGHRS, CDR2 YFSETQ. The CDR3 is CASSLEGRNTEAFF. In nucleotides, the CDR3 is TGCGCCAGCAGCTTGGAGGGACGGAACACTGAAGCTTTCTTT.

This clonotype was seen many times. The chain employs TRBV21-1 and TRBJ2-7; the table names TRBD2, a call not compared with the DNA. TRBV21-1 has pseudogene status. CDR3 length equals 13 residues. The CDR3 sequence: CASSKEEGYEQYF. DNA for the CDR3: TGTGCCAGCAGCAAAGAGGAGGGTTACGAGCAGTACTTC.

This chain joins TRBV11-2 and TRBJ2-1; D might be TRBD2 (7 bases). CDR1 is SGHAT and CDR2 is FQNNGV in the germline V gene. CDR3 length: 16 residues. V lost 5 bases, J lost 7 bases, and 21 bases lay in between. This chain's CDR3 is CASSPRGWGGKNEQFF. CDR3 coding DNA: TGTGCCAGCAGCCCCCGAGGATGGGGGGGCAAGAATGAGCAGTTCTTC.

Remarks on this clonotype: The junction departs from the called germline gene at one end, perhaps through a read error. This chain joins TRBV3-1 and TRBJ2-7; 8 bases match TRBD2. The CDR3 is 14 amino acids. Germline CDR1 LGHDT, CDR2 YNNKEL (reference sequence). For the CDR3, the DNA is TGTGCCAGTAGCCATCGGGAGGGGCCCTACGAGCAGTACTTC. Residues: CASSHREGPYEQYF.

This clonotype was recorded at least ten times. The CDR3 loop is CAWSVIETQYF. The CDR3 bases are TGTGCCTGGAGTGTAATAGAGACCCAGTACTTC. This chain uses TRBV30 with TRBJ2-5, with D uncertain. The V end lost 0 bases, the J end lost 4 bases, and 3 bases lay between the germline ends. Germline assignment: CDR1 GTSNPN and CDR2 SVGIG (reference sequence). The CDR3 has 11 amino acids.

This clonotype was picked up a small number of times. The CDR3 nucleotides are TGCAGTGCTAAGGACAGGGGATTGAACACTGAAGCTTTCTTT. This sequence encodes CSAKDRGLNTEAFF. This chain links TRBV20-1 with TRBJ1-1, with 9 bases lining up with TRBD1. The trim removed 4 bases at V and 0 bases at J, leaving 3 bases unmatched. Looked up from germline, CDR1 is DFQATT and CDR2 is SNEGSKA (reference sequence). The CDR3 is 14 residues long.

The J gene is TRBJ2-3, the V gene TRBV27; no clear D. The CDR3 contains 14 residues. Trimming removed 6 bases at V and 6 bases at J, with 16 bases between. Germline-derived CDR1 and CDR2 are MNHEY and SMNVEV (reference sequence). As DNA, the CDR3 is TGTGCCAGCAGCCAAAAGGCCCACCGGGATACGCAGTATTTT. It specifies CASSQKAHRDTQYF.

In its sample, this clonotype was seen many times. The rearrangement joins TRBV7-9 to TRBJ1-1; D ambiguous. The CDR3 sequence is 15 residues long. V gave up 2 bases and J gave up 3 bases, with 13 bases separating them. CDR1 and CDR2 from the germline V gene are SEHNR and FQNEAQ (reference sequence). CDR3 residues: CASSLYQNVDTEAFF. Written as DNA, the CDR3 is TGTGCCAGCAGCTTATATCAGAACGTAGACACTGAAGCTTTCTTT.

V usage is TRBV5-6 and J usage is TRBJ1-4; unclear D gene. Germline V gene sequence: CDR1 SGHDT, CDR2 YYEEEE. The CDR3 sequence is 14 residues long. V lost 4 bases and J lost 3, with 10 bases in between. For the CDR3, the DNA is TGTGCCAGCAGCCGTCGTGGTTCTAATGAAAAACTGTTTTTT. Translated, it gives CASSRRGSNEKLFF.

This clonotype was counted only a few times. The chain has TRBV19 and TRBJ2-7; 8 nucleotides line up with TRBD2. With V trimmed by 6 bases and J by 4 bases, 11 bases remained unmatched. This CDR3 comprises 15 residues. Germline assignment: CDR1 LNHDA and CDR2 SQIVND (reference sequence). CDR3 residues: CASSPTGGAAYEQYF. The CDR3 DNA is TGTGCCAGTAGCCCTACGGGGGGGGCGGCGTACGAGCAGTACTTC. The full variable domain, with the rest looked up from reference TRBV19 and TRBJ2-7, is DGGITQSPKYLFRKEGQNVTLSCEQNLNHDAMYWYRQDPGQGLRLIYYSQIVNDFQKGDIAEGYSVSREKKESFPLTVTSAQKNPTAFYLCASSPTGGAAYEQYFGPGTRLTVT.

The J gene is TRBJ2-7, the V gene TRBV5-4; the D is unclear. V was pared by 0 bases and J by 2 bases, with 9 bases between. CDR3 size: 14 residues. Germline CDR1 reads SGHNT; CDR2 reads YYREEE (reference sequence). The CDR3: CASSLGTSAYEQYF. The CDR3 bases are TGTGCCAGCAGCTTGGGGACGTCAGCCTACGAGCAGTACTTC. Full variable domain (missing parts from reference TRBV5-4 and TRBJ2-7): ETGVTQSPTHLIKTRGQQVTLRCSSQSGHNTVSWYQQALGQGPQFIFQYYREEENGRGNFPPRFSGLQFPNYSSELNVNALELDDSALYLCASSLGTSAYEQYFGPGTRLTVT.

The V gene is TRBV5-1, the J gene TRBJ2-1; the D gene is possibly TRBD1 (5 bases). The V end lost 0 bases, the J end lost 7 bases, and 8 bases lay between the germline ends. The CDR3 totals 13 residues. Germline V gene sequence: CDR1 SGHRS, CDR2 YFSETQ. The CDR3 sequence is CASSLVAGNEQFF. The CDR3, as DNA: TGCGCCAGCAGCTTGGTGGCAGGGAATGAGCAGTTCTTC.

This clonotype was seen more than once but under ten times. The chain uses TRBV6-5 and TRBJ1-2; D unresolved. CDR1 and CDR2 (germline): MNHEY, SVGAGI. The length of the CDR3 is 13 residues. Trimming pared 6 bases from V and 3 bases from J, leaving 11 bases between. The CDR3 here is CASSDYSYYGYTF. In nucleotides, the CDR3 is TGTGCCAGCAGCGATTACAGCTACTATGGCTACACCTTC.